Shown below are 19 T cell receptor beta chains from a single sample sequenced in a study of radiation and T cells in renal cell carcinoma. TCRdb's copy holds only in-frame clones and misses some; the assay was immunoSEQ multiplex PCR. The sample carries just under 150,000 clones, roughly 90% recorded once. Time point in this sample: blood 4 weeks post-SBRT, at nephrectomy. Specified treatment: 15 Gy SBRT to primary tumor, nephrectomy 4 weeks later. The specimen comprised blood, sampled from a patient whose treatment included radiotherapy and nephrectomy. These receptor sequences come from a woman between 50 and 59 years old with renal cell carcinoma.

The chain joins TRBV28 to TRBJ2-7, with D maybe TRBD1 (6 bases). V was clipped by 10 bases and J by 4 bases, with 23 bases between them. The CDR3 loop spans 15 amino acids. Per germline, CDR1 MDHEN and CDR2 SYDVKM. This CDR3 reads CAIKLLGQGSYEQYF. The DNA for the CDR3 is TGTGCCATCAAACTACTGGGGCAGGGGAGTTACGAGCAGTACTTC.

The V gene is TRBV2, the J gene TRBJ1-1; D remains ambiguous. The germline gives CDR1 SNHLY, CDR2 FYNNEI. V gave up 0 bases and J gave up 11 bases, with 10 bases separating them. This CDR3 has 12 amino acids. CDR3 protein: CASSEADWEAFF. The CDR3 bases are TGTGCCAGCAGTGAAGCAGATTGGGAGGCTTTCTTT.

The V and J genes are TRBV18 and TRBJ2-1, with D perhaps matching TRBD2 (6 bases). The germline gives CDR1 KGHSH, CDR2 LQKENI. V lost 0 bases and J 1 base, leaving 10 bases between the germline ends. The CDR3 sequence is 16 residues long. The CDR3 DNA reads as TGTGCCAGCTCACCACCCCCGGGACTTTCCTACAATGAGCAGTTCTTC. Amino acid sequence: CASSPPPGLSYNEQFF.

The genes are TRBV30 and TRBJ1-4; D call uncertain. CDR1 is GTSNPN, CDR2 SVGIG, per germline (reference sequence). V lost 1 base and J 8 bases, leaving 14 bases between the germline ends. The CDR3 is 14 amino acids. The CDR3 spells CAWSETIRGEKLFF. DNA for the CDR3: TGTGCCTGGAGTGAGACTATACGCGGGGAAAAACTGTTTTTT.

The gene calls are TRBV4-3 and TRBJ1-4, with 7 bases matching TRBD1. Germline assignment: CDR1 LGHNA and CDR2 YSLEER. The CDR3 runs 15 residues. V gave up 0 bases and J gave up 7 bases; unmatched junction bases: 5. Written as DNA, the CDR3 is TGCGCCAGCAGCCAAGATAGGGACAGTTTTGAAAAACTGTTTTTT. Translated: CASSQDRDSFEKLFF.

The gene calls are TRBV4-2 and TRBJ2-7; the D gene could be TRBD1 or TRBD2 (5 bases each). The CDR3 spans 12 residues. Trimming took 3 bases from V and 7 from J, leaving 10 bases between them. Germline values: CDR1 LGHNA, CDR2 YNFKEQ. Written as DNA, the CDR3 is TGTGCCAGCAGCCAGCCCTGGGGGGAGCAGTACTTC. It specifies CASSQPWGEQYF.

This CDR3 reads CASSPTAANTGELFF. The DNA for the CDR3 is TGTGCCAGCAGCCCGACAGCCGCGAACACCGGGGAGCTGTTTTTT. The chain couples TRBV7-2 to TRBJ2-2, with a possible D match to TRBD1 (5 bases). Per germline, CDR1 SGHTA and CDR2 FQGNSA. V lost 5 bases, J lost 0 bases, and 10 bases lay in between. This CDR3 region has 15 residues.

The chain links TRBV5-4 to TRBJ1-1; maybe TRBD1 (5 bases). Germline-derived CDR1 and CDR2 are SGHNT and YYREEE (reference sequence). Between the trimmed V and J ends, which lost 2 bases and 3 bases, there was a span of 17 bases. This CDR3 is built from 16 residues. CDR3 sequence (DNA): TGTGCCAGCAGCTTCCTCTCGCCGGGGGTCGACACTGAAGCTTTCTTT. Its translation: CASSFLSPGVDTEAFF.

This chain links TRBV21-1 with TRBJ1-5. TRBV21-1 is tagged as a pseudogene. The CDR3 contains 13 residues. Here the CDR3 reads CASSTYSNQPQHF. The CDR3 DNA sequence: TGTGCCAGCAGCACGTATAGCAATCAGCCCCAGCATTTT.

The chain employs TRBV11-3 and TRBJ1-4, with unresolved D. V was trimmed by 0 bases and J by 0 bases, leaving 14 bases between them. The V gene's germline CDR1 is SGHNT and CDR2 YENEEA. The CDR3 length is 18 residues. Here the CDR3 DNA reads TGTGCCAGCAGCTTAGAAGCTTGCGACACCGCAACTAATGAAAAACTGTTTTTT. This encodes CASSLEACDTATNEKLFF. Together with reference TRBV11-3 and TRBJ1-4, the CDR3 gives the full variable domain: EAGVVQSPRYKIIEKKQPVAFWCNPISGHNTLYWYLQNLGQGPELLIRYENEEAVDDSQLPKDRFSAERLKGVDSTLKIQPAELGDSAVYLCASSLEACDTATNEKLFFGSGTQLSVL.

V and J are TRBV4-1 and TRBJ2-3, with unresolved D. Trimming took off 3 bases at V and 5 bases at J, with 9 bases between the two ends. The length of the CDR3 is 13 residues. From germline, CDR1 is MGHRA and CDR2 YSYEKL. In nucleotides, the CDR3 is TGCGCCAGCAGCCACCCTCCGAGAGATACGCAGTATTTT. Translated, it gives CASSHPPRDTQYF.

The chain has TRBV4-3 and TRBJ2-1; D possibly corresponds to TRBD2 (5 bases). V lost 1 base, J lost 8 bases, and 15 bases lay in between. This CDR3 spans 15 amino acids. Germline CDR1 LGHNA, CDR2 YSLEER. The CDR3 region has the DNA TGCGCCAGCAGCCAAGTAGCGTCACCTTCGGATGAGCAGTTCTTC. Translating gives CASSQVASPSDEQFF.

The count of this clone is one. The gene calls are TRBV9 and TRBJ2-1; 12 bases map to TRBD2. The CDR3 is made up of 15 amino acids. The junction had 7 bases not matched to a gene; V was cut back by 4 bases and J by 8 bases. The V gene's germline CDR1 is SGDLS and CDR2 YYNGEE. CDR3 sequence (DNA): TGTGCCAGCAGCAAAGGACTAGCGGGGAGGGATGAGCAGTTCTTC. Translated: CASSKGLAGRDEQFF.

CDR3 bases: TGCGCCAGCAGCCCGGGACTAGCGGGAGCCTACGAGCAGTACTTC. Its translation: CASSPGLAGAYEQYF. The genes are TRBV4-3 and TRBJ2-7; 14 bases fit TRBD2. V shed 4 bases, J shed 2 bases, and the junction held 1 base outside the gene matches. This CDR3 spans 15 amino acids. Germline V gene data show CDR1 as LGHNA and CDR2 as YSLEER.

The chain uses TRBV7-2 and TRBJ2-7, with D perhaps given as TRBD1 or TRBD2 (5 bases each). Germline CDR1 and CDR2: SGHTA and FQGNSA. The CDR3 is 16 residues long. V was pared by 5 bases and J by 1 base, with 18 bases between. The CDR3 DNA sequence: TGTGCCAGCAGCCCCTCCGGGACGTATCCATCCTACGAGCAGTACTTC. Protein sequence: CASSPSGTYPSYEQYF.

The chain is built from TRBV7-2 and TRBJ1-2, with D perhaps matching TRBD1 (5 bases). This CDR3 contains 14 residues. CDR1 and CDR2 from the germline V gene are SGHTA and FQGNSA. V dropped 5 bases and J dropped 4 bases, with 14 bases sitting between them. The CDR3 sequence: CASSPWGRGYGYTF. The CDR3 nucleotides are TGTGCCAGCAGCCCCTGGGGCCGAGGCTATGGCTACACCTTC.

V and J are TRBV5-6 and TRBJ2-6, with D perhaps being TRBD1 or TRBD2 (6 bases each). Germline lookup yields CDR1 SGHDT and CDR2 YYEEEE. V shed 1 base and J shed 4 bases, with 9 bases lying between them. The CDR3 contains 15 residues. CDR3 DNA: TGTGCCAGCAGCTTGCGGGGGCCCGGGGCCAACGTCCTGACTTTC. Amino acids: CASSLRGPGANVLTF.

The chain is built from TRBV11-2 and TRBJ1-5; D unresolved. V lost 1 base and J lost 4, with 11 bases in between. Germline values: CDR1 SGHAT, CDR2 FQNNGV. This CDR3 contains 15 residues. The DNA for the CDR3 is TGTGCCAGCAGCTTAGGAGGAGAGCAGAATCAGCCCCAGCATTTT. It codes for CASSLGGEQNQPQHF.

The rearrangement joins TRBV28 to TRBJ1-2; possibly TRBD1 for D (5 bases). CDR1 MDHEN and CDR2 SYDVKM come from the germline V gene. Between the trimmed V and J ends, which lost 4 bases and 0 bases, there was a span of 9 bases. CDR3 length equals 14 residues. Here the CDR3 reads CASSSGDSNYGYTF. The CDR3 DNA sequence: TGTGCCAGCAGTTCGGGGGACTCTAACTATGGCTACACCTTC.